This T cell receptor (beta chain) originates from a study of CD8+ T cells in alopecia areata. Overall study results and limits: In lesional scalp, particularly from alopecia totalis/universalis, clonality was higher than in normal scalp.

The researchers isolated CD4+ and CD8+ T cells from PBMCs by sorting. Trimming left V 3 bases short and J 6 bases short, with 9 bases between. Germline CDR1 is MNHEY and CDR2 is SMNVEV (reference sequence). CDR3 length: 12 residues. Following RNA extraction, reverse transcription yielded cDNA that acted as the sequencing template. Some clones are missing from TCRdb's copy, which holds only in-frame ones; the method was immunoSEQ multiplex PCR. The data show some 180,000 clones, 63% seen once. To note about this clone: Its antigen is as yet unknown.

The material sequenced was CD4+ T cells sorted from blood, taken at week 0. The genes are TRBV27 and TRBJ2-7; no firm D call. The TCR sequence derives from a human donor with alopecia areata. Written as DNA, the CDR3 is TGTGCCAGCAGTTTTAATTGGGGCGAGCAGTACTTC. It codes for CASSFNWGEQYF.